This T cell receptor beta chain was captured in a study of regulatory dendritic cells for organ transplantation. Findings and caveats of the study: Naive T cells showed high diversity, memory cells less, memory CD8+ least. Regulatory dendritic cells appeared to expand memory CD8+ clones less than mature ones. Between individuals, the alloreactive memory CD8+ T cell pool differed considerably.

As to this clone: The antigen is not known.

Allogeneic regulatory or mature dendritic cells were co-cultured for four to six days with CFSE-labeled sorted T cells at 1:10. The repertoire was sequenced with immunoSEQ multiplex PCR; TCRdb's copy has only in-frame clones and lacks some. There are about 20,000 clones in the sample; 80% to 90% occur only once, and around 0.68% lies in the top ten. Germline loops: CDR1 SGHNT, CDR2 YYREEE (reference sequence). CDR3 length: 16 amino acids. V gave up 4 bases and J gave up 6 bases; unmatched junction bases: 10. The sequence came from a human donor in good health. The J gene is TRBJ2-1, the V gene TRBV5-4; TRBD2 matches 10 bases. The specimen sequenced was naive CD4+ T cells from blood cultured with regulatory dendritic cells. The subset here: CD45RA+ naive T cells. CDR3 DNA sequence: TGTGCCAGCAGCGACAAGATAGCGGGAGGTATCAATGAGCAGTTCTTC. Protein product: CASSDKIAGGINEQFF.